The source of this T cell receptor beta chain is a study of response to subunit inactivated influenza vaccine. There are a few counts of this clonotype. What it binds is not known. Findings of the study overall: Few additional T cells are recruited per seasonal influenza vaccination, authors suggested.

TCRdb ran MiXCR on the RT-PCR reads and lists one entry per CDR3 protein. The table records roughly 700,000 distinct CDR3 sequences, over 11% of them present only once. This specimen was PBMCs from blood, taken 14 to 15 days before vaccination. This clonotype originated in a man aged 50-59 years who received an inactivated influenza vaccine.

The CDR3 nucleotides read TGTGCCAGCAGCGTAGCTTGGGTAGCGGGAGTCCCTGAGCAGTTCTTC. This encodes CASSVAWVAGVPEQFF. The J gene is TRBJ2-1, the V gene TRBV9; 9 nucleotides line up with TRBD2. Germline trimming cut 0 bases from V and 9 bases from J; bases unmatched to any gene: 10. Per germline, CDR1 SGDLS and CDR2 YYNGEE. This CDR3 is built from 16 residues. Complete variable domain (other parts from reference TRBV9 and TRBJ2-1): DSGVTQTPKHLITATGQRVTLRCSPRSGDLSVYWYQQSLDQGLQFLIQYYNGEERAKGNILERFSAQQFPDLHSELNLSSLELGDSALYFCASSVAWVAGVPEQFFGPGTRLTVL.